This T cell receptor beta chain comes out of a study of neurological immune-mediated disorders. Trimming removed 4 bases from V and 1 base from J, with 10 bases in between. The CDR3 runs to 14 residues. Per germline, CDR1 SGHTA and CDR2 FQGNSA. Time point in this sample: longitudinal time-point 2. The unsorted libraries were produced from 2 million PBMCs held at -80 C. Study-wide findings and caveats: The highest TCR clonal expansion occurred in HTLV-1-associated myelopathy; multiple sclerosis fell below healthy controls.

This clonotype was detected ten times or more. Its antigen is undetermined. Synthesis of cDNA was carried out by template-switch 5'RACE. The reaction used 10-nucleotide random UMIs. The authors obtained over 170 million TCR-beta sequences from 15-18 subjects per sequencing run. TCRdb reprocessed the 5' RACE reads with MiXCR, giving one entry per CDR3 protein. Among 84,000 or so distinct CDR3 sequences listed, less than 15% were seen once. The sequence derives from a female donor with HTLV-1-associated myelopathy (HAM/TSP). Sequencing was performed on PBMCs. The V gene is TRBV7-2, the J gene TRBJ2-5, with D perhaps matching TRBD1 or TRBD2 (5 bases each). The CDR3 spells CASSSGRRQETQYF. The CDR3 DNA follows: TGTGCCAGCAGCTCGGGACGGCGCCAAGAGACCCAGTACTTC.